These 21 T cell receptor beta chains share one sample of origin, sequenced in a study of blood T cell repertoires in COVID-19. The table came from immunoSEQ multiplex PCR; TCRdb's copy has only in-frame clones and leaves some out. Of roughly 250,000 clones listed, 80% to 90% are singletons. The sequencing sample was made of PBMCs or T cells enriched from blood (not recorded which). The source is a woman in her 40s who had been exposed to COVID-19.

The chain links TRBV19 to TRBJ2-1; 8 nucleotides align to TRBD2. The CDR3 runs to 15 residues. Germline CDR1 LNHDA, CDR2 SQIVND (reference sequence). Trimming at V came to 3 bases and at J to 1 base, leaving 2 bases not matched to a gene. The CDR3 nucleotides are TGTGCCAGTAGTATGGCGGGGGGTTCCTACAATGAGCAGTTCTTC. The encoded protein is CASSMAGGSYNEQFF.

The V gene is TRBV5-1, the J gene TRBJ2-5; D remains unclear. CDR1 and CDR2 from the germline V gene are SGHRS and YFSETQ. V lost 3 bases, J lost 5 bases, and 8 bases lay in between. The CDR3 covers 12 residues. The CDR3 DNA follows: TGCGCCAGCAGCTCAACAGTGGAGACCCAGTACTTC. Protein: CASSSTVETQYF. Full variable domain (remainder filled in from reference TRBV5-1 and TRBJ2-5): KAGVTQTPRYLIKTRGQQVTLSCSPISGHRSVSWYQQTPGQGLQFLFEYFSETQRNKGNFPGRFSGRQFSNSRSEMNVSTLELGDSALYLCASSSTVETQYFGPGTRLLVL.

The chain employs TRBV11-3 and TRBJ1-1; D perhaps matches TRBD1 (5 bases). Deletions cut 2 bases from V and 8 bases from J, with 12 bases between. The CDR3 length is 13 residues. The germline gives CDR1 SGHNT, CDR2 YENEEA. CDR3 nucleotides: TGTGCCAGCAGCTTACGAGCGGGGGTGGAAGCTTTCTTT. This gives the protein CASSLRAGVEAFF.

This chain uses TRBV29-1 with TRBJ1-1; no firm D call. CDR1 and CDR2 (germline): SQVTM, ANQGSEA. This CDR3 has 12 amino acids. Trimming removed 4 bases at V and 5 bases at J, with 11 bases between. The CDR3 here is CSVVSSRTEAFF. The CDR3 DNA reads TGCAGCGTTGTGTCAAGCAGGACTGAAGCTTTCTTT.

CDR3 amino acids: CASSLAGVEQETQYF. As DNA, the CDR3 is TGTGCCAGCAGCTTAGCAGGGGTCGAACAAGAGACCCAGTACTTC. The V call is TRBV11-3, the J call TRBJ2-5; D might be TRBD1 (6 bases). The V end lost 1 base, the J end lost 2 bases, and 11 bases lay between the germline ends. CDR3 length equals 15 residues. The germline V gene has CDR1 SGHNT and CDR2 YENEEA. The variable domain in full, with the rest retrieved from reference TRBV11-3 and TRBJ2-5, is EAGVVQSPRYKIIEKKQPVAFWCNPISGHNTLYWYLQNLGQGPELLIRYENEEAVDDSQLPKDRFSAERLKGVDSTLKIQPAELGDSAVYLCASSLAGVEQETQYFGPGTRLLVL.

This chain links TRBV20-1 with TRBJ1-5; tentatively, D is TRBD1 (6 bases). Trimming shortened V by 3 bases and J by 1 base, and 13 bases separated the two germline ends. The germline V gene encodes CDR1 DFQATT and CDR2 SNEGSKA (reference sequence). This CDR3 is built from 15 residues. The CDR3 region is CSASMSGASNQPQHF. DNA for the CDR3: TGCAGTGCTAGTATGTCAGGGGCGAGCAATCAGCCCCAGCATTTT.

This chain connects TRBV19 to TRBJ1-5, with D possibly TRBD1 on 5 matching bases. CDR3 size: 16 residues. V was clipped by 6 bases and J by 0 bases, with 15 bases between them. In germline, CDR1 is LNHDA, CDR2 SQIVND (reference sequence). CDR3 region: CASSWGGKNSNQPQHF. DNA of the CDR3: TGTGCCAGTAGCTGGGGGGGGAAGAATAGCAATCAGCCCCAGCATTTT.

The chain is built from TRBV6-5 and TRBJ2-3, with 7 bases that match TRBD1. This CDR3 comprises 13 residues. CDR1 is MNHEY, CDR2 SVGAGI, per germline. V gave up 5 bases and J gave up 3 bases; unmatched junction bases: 2. The CDR3 DNA reads TGTGCCAGCAGTAAACAGGGGACAGATACGCAGTATTTT. As protein: CASSKQGTDTQYF.

The rearrangement uses TRBV6-5 and TRBJ1-5; D possibly corresponds to TRBD1 (5 bases). The germline V gene encodes CDR1 MNHEY and CDR2 SVGAGI. CDR3 size: 14 residues. Trimming shortened V by 6 bases and J by 4 bases, and 13 bases separated the two germline ends. The CDR3 loop is CASSSGSANQPQHF. The CDR3 coding sequence is TGTGCCAGCAGCTCAGGGTCTGCAAATCAGCCCCAGCATTTT.

The genes are TRBV29-1 and TRBJ1-6; D possibly corresponds to TRBD1 (6 bases). Germline V CDR1 and CDR2: SQVTM, ANQGSEA. There are 14 residues in the CDR3. Trimming shortened V by 4 bases and J by 6 bases, and 13 bases separated the two germline ends. CDR3: CSVGVGGPNSPLHF. The CDR3 DNA sequence: TGCAGCGTTGGTGTCGGGGGGCCTAATTCACCCCTCCACTTT.

The table lists this clone with a count of one. V gene TRBV2 combines with J gene TRBJ1-4; TRBD1 matches at 7 bases. From germline, CDR1 is SNHLY and CDR2 FYNNEI. The V and J ends lost 5 bases and 5 bases, in that order; junction bases with no gene match: 11. The length of the CDR3 is 16 residues. CDR3: CASSPTGARSNEKLFF. CDR3 sequence (DNA): TGTGCCAGCAGTCCTACAGGGGCGAGGTCGAATGAAAAACTGTTTTTT.

J is TRBJ1-1 and V is TRBV7-8, with D maybe TRBD1 (6 bases). CDR1 and CDR2 from the germline V gene are SGHVS and FQNEAQ. Trimming stripped 5 bases from V and 10 bases from J, with 20 bases between. This CDR3 spans 14 amino acids. The CDR3 nucleotides read TGTGCCAGCAGCGAACAGGGAAATCGGCCAGGAGCTTTCTTT. This encodes CASSEQGNRPGAFF. The full variable domain, completed using reference TRBV7-8 and TRBJ1-1, is GAGVSQSPRYKVAKRGQDVALRCDPISGHVSLFWYQQALGQGPEFLTYFQNEAQLDKSGLPSDRFFAERPEGSVSTLKIQRTQQEDSAVYLCASSEQGNRPGAFFGQGTRLTVV.

The chain combines TRBV28 with TRBJ2-7; D unresolved. The CDR3 runs 12 residues. Germline V gene data show CDR1 as MDHEN and CDR2 as SYDVKM. Trimming shortened V by 6 bases and J by 3 bases, and 9 bases separated the two germline ends. The CDR3, as DNA: TGTGCCAGCAGCGGTATGTTCTACGAGCAGTACTTC. The encoded protein is CASSGMFYEQYF.

This chain links TRBV5-4 with TRBJ2-3, with no clear D. The CDR3 spans 14 residues. Trimming left V 4 bases short and J 1 base short, with 10 bases between. Germline assignment: CDR1 SGHNT and CDR2 YYREEE (reference sequence). In DNA, the CDR3 is TGTGCCAGCAGCCCGCCGCAGGGCACAGATACGCAGTATTTT. Protein: CASSPPQGTDTQYF.

The V and J genes are TRBV7-3 and TRBJ2-2; 12 positions match TRBD2. CDR1 and CDR2 (germline): SGHTA, FQGTGA. Losses at the gene ends were 5 bases for V and 0 bases for J; bases not matched to a gene: 1. The CDR3 is made up of 16 amino acids. The CDR3 spells CASSRLAGANTGELFF. CDR3 DNA sequence: TGTGCCAGCAGCCGACTAGCGGGGGCGAACACCGGGGAGCTGTTTTTT.

This chain joins TRBV5-1 and TRBJ2-1; 8 nucleotides agree with TRBD2. V was clipped by 4 bases and J by 5 bases; unmatched bases: 8. The CDR3 length is 15 residues. Germline CDR1 and CDR2: SGHRS and YFSETQ. CDR3 nucleotide sequence: TGCGCCAGCAGCCGCACTCGGGGGGGGCACAATGAGCAGTTCTTC. This gives the protein CASSRTRGGHNEQFF.

Here the CDR3 reads CASSEEPPGYNSPLHF. As DNA, the CDR3 is TGTGCCAGCAGTGAAGAACCCCCGGGGTATAATTCACCCCTCCACTTT. This chain uses TRBV2 with TRBJ1-6; D is uncertain. Trimming shortened V by 1 base and J by 4 bases, and 11 bases separated the two germline ends. Germline assignment: CDR1 SNHLY and CDR2 FYNNEI. The CDR3 is 16 amino acids.

The CDR3 region has the DNA TGTGCCAGCAGCCAAGGACAGGCCCGGGGCGGGGAGCTGTTTTTT. Its protein product is CASSQGQARGGELFF. This chain links TRBV3-1 (or the pseudogene TRBV3-2) with TRBJ2-2; D is possibly TRBD1 (6 bases). Germline V gives CDR1 LGHDT, CDR2 YNNKEL (reference sequence). V was cut by 1 base and J by 7 bases, with 13 bases left in between. The CDR3 consists of 15 residues.

The V call is TRBV2, the J call TRBJ1-4; 9 bases agree with TRBD1. The V segment lost 6 bases and the J segment 7 bases; nucleotides outside the gene matches: 6. In germline, CDR1 is SNHLY, CDR2 FYNNEI. This CDR3 comprises 14 residues. The CDR3 is CASRQGAGGEKLFF. CDR3 nucleotide sequence: TGTGCCAGCAGACAGGGGGCAGGGGGTGAAAAACTGTTTTTT.

The V gene is TRBV27, the J gene TRBJ1-4; D possibly corresponds to TRBD1 (6 bases). With 3 bases removed from V and 7 bases from J, the gap between germline ends came to 12 bases. The CDR3 loop spans 14 amino acids. From germline, CDR1 is MNHEY and CDR2 SMNVEV (reference sequence). The CDR3 nucleotides read TGTGCCAGCAGTTTGAGGGGGGGGGTTGAAAAACTGTTTTTT. This codes for CASSLRGGVEKLFF.

V is TRBV5-5 and J is TRBJ2-4, with TRBD1 matching over 11 bases. This CDR3 has 15 amino acids. V was clipped by 4 bases and J by 8 bases; unmatched bases: 8. Germline lookup yields CDR1 SGHKS and CDR2 YYEKEE (reference sequence). The CDR3 DNA sequence: TGTGCCAGCAGCAGGCGGGACAGGGGGGCGGACATTCAGTACTTC. This encodes CASSRRDRGADIQYF.